The rows below give T cell receptor beta chains drawn from one sample of a study of early T cells in non-severe SARS-CoV-2 infection. Each CDR3 protein gets one entry after TCRdb re-called the 5' RACE reads with MiXCR. Of 30,000 to 35,000 distinct CDR3 sequences in the sample, around 5.6% are singletons; the top ten hold more than 6.5%. The sample consisted of whole blood. These receptors all come from an adult who was a healthcare worker with PCR-confirmed SARS-CoV-2 infection or an uninfected control (not recorded which). Both conserved end residues are part of each CDR3. D genes are given only for firm matches. Some rows mark clone size as missing; the rest say once, few, many or name a class of expanded clone.

TRBJ2-7 | NA | NA | TRBV4-2 | CASSQDGGQDEQYF | TGTGCCAGCAGCCAAGATGGGGGGCAGGACGAGCAGTACTTC
TRBJ2-4 | NA | few | TRBV19 | CASSYTGTAKNIQYF | TGTGCCAGTAGTTATACCGGGACAGCCAAAAACATTCAGTACTTC
TRBJ2-1 | NA | many | TRBV7-6 | CASSPDTSSYNEQFF | TGTGCCAGCAGTCCCGACACGAGCTCCTACAATGAGCAGTTCTTC
TRBJ1-2 | NA | many | TRBV7-9 | CASSLADRGYTF | TGTGCCAGCAGCTTAGCCGACAGAGGCTACACCTTC
TRBJ1-5 | NA | many | TRBV4-2 | CASSQDARAGYSNQPQHF | TGTGCCAGCAGCCAAGATGCCAGGGCGGGATATAGCAATCAGCCCCAGCATTTT
TRBJ1-2 | NA | many | TRBV28 | CASSSWDSYTF | TGTGCCAGCAGCTCATGGGACAGCTACACCTTC
TRBJ1-5 | NA | many | TRBV5-8 | CASSLRSNQPQHF | TGTGCCAGCAGCTTGCGCAGCAATCAGCCCCAGCATTTT
TRBJ1-5 | TRBD1 | many | TRBV18 | CASSPTGAVQPQHF | TGTGCCAGCTCCCCTACAGGGGCGGTTCAGCCCCAGCATTTT
TRBJ2-1 | TRBD2 | many | TRBV6-5 | CASRLAGGAYNEQFF | TGTGCCAGCAGGTTAGCGGGGGGAGCCTACAATGAGCAGTTCTTC
TRBJ1-1 | TRBD1 | many | TRBV12-3/TRBV12-4 | CASSGQGGTEAFF | TGTGCCAGCAGTGGACAGGGAGGGACTGAAGCTTTCTTT
TRBJ2-7 | TRBD1 | NA | TRBV5-1 | CASSSGGGYEQYF | TGCGCCAGCAGCTCAGGGGGCGGGTACGAGCAGTACTTC
TRBJ1-2 | TRBD1 | few | TRBV5-4 | CASSRDRAINYGYTF | TGTGCCAGCAGCCGGGACAGGGCGATTAACTATGGCTACACCTTC
TRBJ1-5 | TRBD1 | medium-sized | TRBV7-8 | CASSLEGTGWGNQPQHF | TGTGCCAGCAGCTTAGAGGGGACAGGGTGGGGAAATCAGCCCCAGCATTTT
TRBJ2-5 | NA | many | TRBV14 | CASSLTRGVRETQYF | TGTGCCAGTTCCCTGACAAGGGGCGTTCGAGAGACCCAGTACTTC
TRBJ2-7 | TRBD1 | few | TRBV10-3 | CAISENMTGDNEQYF | TGTGCCATCAGTGAAAATATGACAGGGGATAACGAGCAGTACTTC
TRBJ2-5 | TRBD1 | many | TRBV29-1 | CSVGTGPYLETQYF | TGCAGCGTCGGGACAGGACCGTATCTAGAGACCCAGTACTTC
TRBJ2-1 | TRBD2 | few | TRBV20-1 | CSASGGARNEQFF | TGCAGTGCTAGCGGGGGGGCGCGGAATGAGCAGTTCTTC
TRBJ2-6 | NA | many | TRBV4-2 | CASSQAGASGANVLTF | TGTGCCAGCAGCCAAGCAGGTGCCTCTGGGGCCAACGTCCTGACTTTC
TRBJ1-2 | NA | NA | TRBV14 | CASSPGVTYGYTF | TGTGCCAGCAGTCCGGGAGTGACCTATGGCTACACCTTC
TRBJ1-5 | NA | NA | TRBV20-1 | CSVRTGRVNQPQHF | TGCAGTGTTAGAACAGGGCGGGTCAATCAGCCCCAGCATTTT
TRBJ2-7 | NA | many | TRBV27 | CASSFGISYEQYF | TGTGCCAGCAGTTTTGGGATCTCCTACGAGCAGTACTTC
TRBJ2-3 | TRBD2 | many | TRBV4-1 | CASRPSGVGTDTQYF | TGCGCCAGCAGACCTAGCGGGGTTGGGACAGATACGCAGTATTTT
TRBJ2-5 | NA | NA | TRBV30 | CAWRVGTQYF | TGTGCCTGGAGAGTAGGGACCCAGTACTTC
TRBJ1-6 | NA | many | TRBV20-1 | CSASMVPNSPLHF | TGCAGTGCTAGTATGGTTCCCAATTCACCCCTCCACTTT
TRBJ2-6 | NA | few | TRBV6-5 | CASSFSVRGGPNVLTF | NA
TRBJ1-6 | NA | many | TRBV30 | CAWRTDGGANSPLHF | TGTGCCTGGAGGACTGACGGGGGCGCTAATTCACCCCTCCACTTT
TRBJ2-1 | TRBD2 | many | TRBV7-9 | CASSSPPWLAGNEQFF | TGTGCCAGCAGCTCCCCCCCCTGGCTAGCGGGCAATGAGCAGTTCTTC
TRBJ1-4 | TRBD1 | many | TRBV29-1 | CSVGQALEEKLFF | TGCAGCGTCGGACAGGCCCTAGAAGAAAAACTGTTTTTT
TRBJ2-3 | TRBD2 | NA | TRBV7-8 | CASSLVSGGSTDTQYF | TGTGCCAGCAGCTTAGTTTCGGGAGGGAGCACAGATACGCAGTATTTT
TRBJ2-3 | NA | many | TRBV7-2 | CASSLLSPDTQYF | TGTGCCAGCAGCTTACTCTCGCCAGATACGCAGTATTTT
TRBJ1-2 | TRBD1 | many | TRBV5-4 | CASSLATRGQGDYGYTF | TGTGCCAGCAGCTTGGCAACCCGAGGACAGGGCGACTATGGCTACACCTTC
TRBJ2-7 | TRBD1 | few | TRBV7-6 | CASSSGTGGPYEQYF | TGTGCCAGCAGCTCCGGGACAGGGGGCCCCTACGAGCAGTACTTC
TRBJ2-1 | NA | NA | TRBV20-1 | CSARDPEVAVSYNEQFF | TGCAGTGCTAGAGATCCTGAAGTAGCGGTATCCTACAATGAGCAGTTCTTC
TRBJ1-5 | NA | many | TRBV28 | CASSLTPSNQPQHF | TGTGCCAGCAGTTTAACCCCCAGCAATCAGCCCCAGCATTTT
TRBJ2-5 | TRBD1 | many | TRBV12-3/TRBV12-4 | CASSLGTGVGETQYF | TGTGCCAGCAGCCTCGGGACAGGGGTGGGGGAAACCCAGTACTTC
TRBJ1-1 | TRBD1 | many | TRBV6-1 | CASTQSRQGRSGTEAFF | TGTGCCAGCACTCAAAGTCGACAGGGTCGAAGTGGCACTGAAGCTTTCTTT
TRBJ2-7 | TRBD2 | few | TRBV3-1 | CASSQGPLAAGLPSYEQYF | TGTGCCAGCAGCCAAGGCCCGCTAGCGGCGGGCCTACCTTCCTACGAGCAGTACTTC
TRBJ2-7 | TRBD2 | many | TRBV28 | CASSLIGGGALDEQYF | TGTGCCAGCAGTTTAATTGGCGGGGGGGCTCTAGACGAGCAGTACTTC
TRBJ1-5 | TRBD1 | many | TRBV7-2 | CASSYSRDSPTQHF | TGTGCCAGCAGCTACTCCCGGGACAGTCCAACCCAGCATTTT
TRBJ2-1 | NA | many | TRBV3-1 | CASSHYNEQFF | TGTGCCAGCAGCCATTACAATGAGCAGTTCTTC